This T cell receptor beta chain was recorded in a study of metastatic and nonmetastatic thyroid tumors. The overall study: Repertoires from blood and tumor or nodule tissue of malignant and benign thyroid patients were compared.

TCRdb re-analyzed the PCR reads using MiXCR. The sample yields roughly 59,000 clones, 15% to 20% seen once. Every patient was untreated before thyroid surgery. The TCR comes from a male donor with papillary thyroid cancer or a benign thyroid nodule (not recorded which). Some clones in this sample may be carry-over from other donors' samples. Sequenced: blood.

DNA for the CDR3: TGTGCCAGCAGTTTGGTCAGGGGCTACGAGCAGTACTTC. Its translation is CASSLVRGYEQYF. The chain links TRBV12-3 or TRBV12-4 to TRBJ2-7, with a weak D call TRBD1 (6 bases). Trimming shortened V by 3 bases and J by 3 bases, and 9 bases separated the two germline ends. The CDR3 is 13 residues long.